The present T cell receptor beta chain was sequenced within a study of cytomegalovirus exposure and HLA in healthy donors (dated by TCRdb to the late 2010s). Background on the whole study: According to an earlier analysis of 550 to 700 of the donors, about 179 million T cells yielded 117 million unique TCR beta sequences and 276 Gb of sequence data. The study aimed to test whether signatures of past pathogen exposure could be identified by cataloging public T cell receptors. Using immunosequencing, the study profiled T cell repertoires from 666 subjects and related those repertoires to cytomegalovirus serostatus. In an earlier analysis of a few hundred of the donors, high-throughput TCR beta sequencing was used to judge whether each TCR beta V gene segment behaved as functional or pseudogenic. The genetic ancestry cluster associated with self-reported Caucasian donors included roughly four fifths of the 398 genotyped donors. A later genetic analysis took genome-wide SNP genotypes for about 65% of the roughly 670 donors and used that subset as a discovery cohort. The number of donors typed differed by locus, with 629-630 for A, B, C, DRB1 and DQB1, around 500 for DQA1, 600 to 610 for DPA1, and some 450 for DPB1. Among 398 genotyped donors of the cohort, an average of approximately 250,000 unique TCR beta nucleotide sequences were sequenced per donor, approximately 20% of them non-productive. The study combined high-throughput TCR immunosequencing, statistical association of individual TCRs with disease status, and machine learning to predict cytomegalovirus infection status. HLA typing included class I and class II loci at four-digit resolution. A few DR-DQ haplotypes were treated as single units for association and clustering because of strong linkage in the cohort. Besides the first cohort of roughly 700 subjects, a separate validation cohort made up of 95 to 150 different subjects was used. Roughly 300 gigabases of sequencing data and 70 million to 100 million unique TCR sequences were included in an early release covering about 700 HLA-typed donors. All discovery cohort repertoires had been generated on a single sequencing platform. Alongside the repertoire data, information on donor age, sex, ethnicity and CMV serostatus was compiled. Rather than drawing on any new phenotypic data, the later analysis identified candidate immune exposures from TCR beta sequences and the way those sequences occurred across donors. In a later analysis, previously published TCR beta repertoires from 550 to 750 donors were re-analyzed and high-resolution HLA genotyping was added so that TCR occurrence patterns could be studied.

In total, approximately 690 healthy bone marrow donors made up the cohort. Cohort members were all nominally healthy when sampled, although unrecorded immune exposures were likely present. The donor tested CMV seronegative and was one of the 352 seronegative cohort members. A peripheral blood sample was collected from each donor, and TCR beta sequencing was performed on peripheral blood mononuclear cells. Genomic DNA extraction from the blood cell samples was performed with the Qiagen DNeasy Blood Extraction Kit. Points the paper makes about the study in general: While some public TCRs were present in many individuals, most TCR sequences turned up only very rarely across donors. Roughly 15 rarely observed V segments, including chromosome 9 orphons, were excluded from the earlier analysis of several hundred of the donors because counts were too low. Linkage disequilibrium might explain the correlated functional status among segregating V segments, but an unknown experimental factor could not be ruled out. A later analysis found that most CMV-associated TCR beta chains appeared HLA-restricted, with HLA associations seemingly driven largely by CMV exposure. In vitro tests confirmed that three of the cytomegalovirus-associated TCR beta chains recognize cytomegalovirus antigens. An association between a missense DCLRE1C variant and V-gene and J-gene trimming of TCR beta chains was found in a later genetic analysis and replicated in an independent cohort. Some IMGT-functional V segments, including TRBV6-2 and TRBV6-3, could not be distinguished by the 87-base-pair reads and were therefore excluded. Because HLA typing was missing for some donors at each locus, association tests included only the typed subset. Broadly in line with IMGT annotations, most TCR beta V segments showed up in productive rearrangements about 87% or about 30% of the time in an earlier analysis of some 590 of the donors. The study gave a list of under 200 TCR beta chains associated with cytomegalovirus. The sequencing pipeline was judged likely to have produced a cluster of highly shared sequence variants as a technical artifact. According to a later genetic analysis, donors in an Asian-associated ancestry cluster had fewer N-insertions in productive TCRs than the roughly 660-donor mean. The authors suggested that the approach could potentially be generalized to other disease states and immunological phenotypes. According to a later analysis, TCR association rates differed among HLA loci, with DRB1 alleles showing the most associated TCRs and HLA-C alleles showing the fewest. A later analysis reported that several top co-occurrence clusters appeared linked to parvovirus B19, influenza, CMV and Epstein-Barr virus. A further reported finding was that TCR beta sequences accurately predicted the HLA-A and HLA-B alleles for most subjects in the first cohort. Cytomegalovirus status was reported to be diagnosed by the classifier with high specificity and sensitivity in both the original and validation cohorts. Specific HLA alleles were associated with over 15,000 TCR beta sequences at a false discovery rate of 0.05 in a later analysis. In a later analysis, HLA-associated TCR beta chains showed more clonal expansion and lower generation probabilities than non-associated chains that were equally common. For the cohort, immune exposure information was limited to CMV serostatus. This cohort had only TCR beta chains sequenced, and the lack of alpha or paired-chain data limited which features could be detected. Strong co-occurrence of HLA alleles, especially DR and DQ, made assigning TCR associations to individual alleles difficult. Sequencing depth was assumed to be roughly uniform across donors in the presence/absence analyses, though that assumption may not hold.

Trimming removed 1 base from V and 0 bases from J, leaving 13 bases between the germline ends. The CDR3 runs 17 residues from the cysteine to the phenylalanine. Kept here is only the CDR3 DNA, which spans 51 bases and is read in frame from base 1. CDR1 and CDR2 are drawn from the germline V gene (reference sequence): SGHNT, YYREEE. Comment on this clone: The antigen it recognizes is unknown. Base qualities are missing; no much larger clone stands one base away.

Library preparation was by the immunoSEQ multiplex PCR assay. For the multiplex PCR, a mixture combining 60 forward primers for TCR Vbeta segments and 13 reverse primers for TCR Jbeta segments was used. The CDR3 region of rearranged TCR beta genes was amplified from genomic DNA by a multiplex PCR assay. Amplified TCR beta libraries were sequenced as 87-base-pair reads on the Illumina HiSeq System. For the original study's pipeline: A later analysis tallied roughly 76 million unique TCR beta chains across the 700 or so repertoires, and around 9.9 million of those chains were shared by two or more donors. A nearest-neighbor algorithm error-corrected the raw reads and collapsed the reads into unique sequences, merging closely related sequences to remove PCR and sequencing errors. CDR3 sequences were aligned to IMGT reference sequences to assign V, D and J gene segments. For a sequence to be retained, a match of at least six nucleotides was required to both a V gene segment and a J gene segment. Rearrangements were called productive when the CDR3 lacked stop codons and stayed in frame with V and J; all others were non-productive. CDR3 was defined according to IMGT convention as the region running from the second conserved V-encoded cysteine to the conserved J-encoded phenylalanine. In an earlier analysis of roughly 610 of the donors, sequences lacking an unambiguous match to a single V gene segment were excluded. In an earlier analysis of approximately 550 of the donors, V segments were called functional above 56.7% productive rearrangements and were called segregating when the between-donor standard deviation exceeded 5%. A statistical classification framework was built to diagnose cytomegalovirus status from the catalog of TCR beta chain sequences. In a later analysis, TCR nucleotide sequences were compared against IMGT/GENE-DB human TR gene sequences so that V and J genes could be assigned. The TCRdist pipeline was used in a later analysis to assign CDR3 sequences and most-parsimonious VDJ recombination scenarios. In a later analysis, each TCR beta chain was defined by its CDR3 amino acid sequence together with its V-gene family, and reads lacking a unique V-gene family were excluded. To address suspected cross-contamination and a sequencing artifact, a later analysis removed 592 highly shared, low-generation-probability nucleotide sequences. In a later analysis, a clonal expansion index for each public chain was calculated from normalized within-repertoire ranks of inferred template counts. In a later analysis, generation probabilities were computed with a VDJ recombination model fitted to out-of-frame rearrangements, and the resulting probabilities were checked against IGoR. In a later analysis, TCR-TCR, TCR-HLA and TCR-CMV co-occurrence was scored with hypergeometric tests, and a repertoire-size bias correction was applied to TCR pairs. To estimate false discovery rates, a later analysis permuted the HLA or CMV assignments 20 times. In a later analysis, co-occurring TCRs were grouped using DBSCAN, and TCRdist sequence similarity was added for clustering within HLA-allele-positive subsets. Repertoires with fewer than 30,000 or more than 120,000 public chains were left out of co-occurrence clustering, as were four to six repertoires with anomalous nucleotide sharing. TCRdb took over this immuneACCESS table, retaining in-frame rearrangements with V and J assigned. Such tables are incomplete; in checked studies, under half of the missing clones stem from an unresolved V gene, and the remainder is unexplained. V, J and clone size derive from that table, while D and trimming were established from the DNA sequence. The sample table holds about 180,000 clones, of which around 81% were seen once. Of the sample, under 7.5% is held by the ten largest clones.

Recombination joined TRBV5-4 with TRBJ2-2; TRBD1 is a possible D gene, resting on 5 matching bases. This TCR derives from a man in his forties or fifties in good health and CMV-seronegative. The specimen sequenced was PBMCs. The CDR3 region reads CASSLRGTGANTGELFF. The bases read TGTGCCAGCAGCTTGAGGGGCACAGGCGCGAACACCGGGGAGCTGTTTTTT.